Below are 21 T cell receptor beta chains sequenced from a single sample in a study of T cell changes during pregnancy in multiple sclerosis. Produced via immunoSEQ multiplex PCR; TCRdb's table is partial and in-frame only. The sample includes tens of thousands of clones, approximately 91% seen only once; the top ten take less than 3.5%. Sequences were derived from peripheral blood, sampled before pregnancy. Receptors originate from a female donor with multiple sclerosis, enrolled in a pregnancy study.

This sequence joins TRBV5-1 and TRBJ1-2; D remains unclear. Between the trimmed V and J ends, which lost 0 bases and 8 bases, there was a span of 17 bases. There are 15 residues in the CDR3. Germline assignment: CDR1 SGHRS and CDR2 YFSETQ. This chain's CDR3 is CASSLVREGYPGYTF. Here the CDR3 DNA reads TGCGCCAGCAGCTTGGTTAGGGAGGGCTATCCAGGCTACACCTTC.

This sequence joins TRBV7-9 and TRBJ2-2; maybe TRBD2 (6 bases). CDR1 is SEHNR and CDR2 is FQNEAQ in the germline V gene (reference sequence). V was clipped by 1 base and J by 6 bases, with 12 bases between them. The CDR3 runs 15 residues. CDR3 sequence: CASSLDAGLPGELFF. Here the CDR3 DNA reads TGTGCCAGCAGCTTAGATGCGGGGTTGCCCGGGGAGCTGTTTTTT.

This clone was seen a few times. The chain couples TRBV6-1 to TRBJ2-7; TRBD1 aligns across 7 bases. V shed 2 bases and J 1 base; nucleotides not matched to a gene: 5. The CDR3 length is 15 residues. Germline V gene sequence: CDR1 MNHNS, CDR2 SASEGT. The chain's CDR3 is CASSELGDSSYEQYF. The CDR3 region has the DNA TGTGCCAGCAGTGAACTAGGGGACAGTTCCTACGAGCAGTACTTC.

The chain has TRBV6-5 and TRBJ2-7; 10 bases are a match to TRBD2. With V trimmed by 6 bases and J by 2 bases, 7 bases remained unmatched. CDR1 is MNHEY, CDR2 SVGAGI, per germline. This CDR3 has 15 residues. The CDR3 region has the DNA TGTGCCAGCAGGGGGTCTAGCGGGAGCCCCTACGAGCAGTACTTC. This gives the protein CASRGSSGSPYEQYF.

The chain combines TRBV7-9 with TRBJ2-7; D perhaps matches TRBD2 (5 bases). The V end lost 2 bases, the J end lost 5 bases, and 13 bases lay between the germline ends. The CDR3 runs to 14 residues. The V gene's germline CDR1 is SEHNR and CDR2 FQNEAQ (reference sequence). The CDR3 loop reads CASSLHGVVDEQYF. CDR3 DNA: TGTGCCAGCAGCTTACACGGGGTCGTGGACGAGCAGTACTTC.

The rearrangement uses TRBV12-5 and TRBJ2-7; a possible D gene is TRBD1 (7 bases). Germline CDR1 and CDR2: LGHNT and FRNRAP. Trimming cost V 2 bases and J 2 bases, with 13 bases left between them. This CDR3 has 15 residues. As DNA, the CDR3 is TGTGCTAGTGGTTTGAAGGGCAGGGGGGCCTACGAGCAGTACTTC. It translates to CASGLKGRGAYEQYF. The variable domain in full, completed from reference TRBV12-5 and TRBJ2-7, reads DARVTQTPRHKVTEMGQEVTMRCQPILGHNTVFWYRQTMMQGLELLAYFRNRAPLDDSGMPKDRFSAEMPDATLATLKIQPSEPRDSAVYFCASGLKGRGAYEQYFGPGTRLTVT.

This clone was detected only once. The CDR3 DNA is TGTGCCAGTTCAGCGGGGGGGCCCCAAAACATTCAGTACTTC. Translating gives CASSAGGPQNIQYF. The chain employs TRBV6-6 and TRBJ2-4; 10 bases align to TRBD2. CDR1 is MNHNY, CDR2 SVGAGI, per germline (reference sequence). This CDR3 contains 14 residues. V lost 9 bases to trimming and J lost 5 bases; unmatched junction nucleotides: 7.

The V call is TRBV7-6, the J call TRBJ2-7; D is possibly TRBD1 (5 bases). CDR3 length equals 14 residues. Looked up from germline, CDR1 is SGHVS and CDR2 is FNYEAQ. Trimming pared 5 bases from V and 0 bases from J, leaving 11 bases between. The CDR3 protein is CASSLWTSSYEQYF. DNA of the CDR3: TGTGCCAGCAGCCTTTGGACATCCTCCTACGAGCAGTACTTC.

This chain joins TRBV10-3 and TRBJ1-4; D remains ambiguous. Germline V lookup: CDR1 ENHRY, CDR2 SYGVKD. The length of the CDR3 is 12 residues. V was trimmed by 7 bases and J by 8 bases, leaving 11 bases between them. The DNA of the CDR3 is TGTGCCATCATAGTCAGGAAGGAAAAACTGTTTTTT. It translates to CAIIVRKEKLFF.

This sequence joins TRBV7-9 and TRBJ2-7; D is perhaps TRBD1 (6 bases). Germline assignment: CDR1 SEHNR and CDR2 FQNEAQ (reference sequence). The CDR3 has 16 residues. V was shortened by 4 bases and J by 3 bases, with 19 bases between the two germline ends. The DNA for the CDR3 is TGTGCCAGCAGCTCGGCCCCACAGGGTGTAAGCTACGAGCAGTACTTC. The encoded protein is CASSSAPQGVSYEQYF.

In its sample, this clone is medium-sized. This chain connects TRBV6-4 to TRBJ2-3, with 11 bases fitting TRBD2. CDR1 and CDR2 from the germline V gene are MRHNA and SNTAGT. The J segment lost 3 bases and the V segment lost 3 bases, leaving 2 bases of the junction unmatched. This CDR3 contains 15 residues. This CDR3 reads CASSEGTSGTDTQYF. The CDR3 DNA sequence: TGTGCCAGCAGTGAAGGGACTAGCGGAACAGATACGCAGTATTTT.

CDR3 coding DNA: TGCGCCAGCAGCCCGGACAGTAACTATGGCTACACCTTC. Amino acids: CASSPDSNYGYTF. This rearrangement joins TRBV5-1 to TRBJ1-2, with a tentative D call TRBD1 (6 bases). Trimming left V 4 bases short and J 1 base short, with 8 bases between. CDR3 length equals 13 residues. Germline lookup yields CDR1 SGHRS and CDR2 YFSETQ. Supplemented by reference TRBV5-1 and TRBJ1-2, the full variable domain reads KAGVTQTPRYLIKTRGQQVTLSCSPISGHRSVSWYQQTPGQGLQFLFEYFSETQRNKGNFPGRFSGRQFSNSRSEMNVSTLELGDSALYLCASSPDSNYGYTFGSGTRLTVV.

This chain links TRBV6-1 with TRBJ1-5; D remains unclear. V was trimmed by 5 bases and J by 0 bases, leaving 11 bases between them. The germline gives CDR1 MNHNS, CDR2 SASEGT. The CDR3 consists of 15 residues. CDR3 in amino acids: CASSLSIYSNQPQHF. The CDR3, as DNA: TGTGCCAGCAGTTTATCCATCTATAGCAATCAGCCCCAGCATTTT.

CDR3 bases: TGTGCCCTCGCAGGGGGCAGGGATCAGCCCCAGCATTTT. Translated: CALAGGRDQPQHF. The V gene is TRBV6-6, the J gene TRBJ1-5; 8 bases map to TRBD1. From germline, CDR1 is MNHNY and CDR2 SVGAGI (reference sequence). There are 13 residues in the CDR3. V shed 11 bases, J shed 5 bases, and the junction held 8 bases outside the gene matches.

The chain joins TRBV7-6 to TRBJ1-1; 7 nucleotides match TRBD1. CDR1 and CDR2 (germline): SGHVS, FNYEAQ. Trimming took 4 bases from V and 5 from J; bases not matched to a gene: 4. The CDR3 extends over 13 amino acids. This CDR3 reads CASSSDRNTEAFF. The DNA for the CDR3 is TGTGCCAGCAGCTCGGACAGGAATACTGAAGCTTTCTTT.

J is TRBJ2-1 and V is TRBV7-2; 10 bases are shared with TRBD2. Germline trimming cut 8 bases from V and 5 bases from J; bases unmatched to any gene: 6. The CDR3 loop spans 14 amino acids. The V gene's germline CDR1 is SGHTA and CDR2 FQGNSA. In DNA, the CDR3 is TGTGCCAGCCAAGCGGGAGGGCCCGACAATGAGCAGTTCTTC. Its protein is CASQAGGPDNEQFF.

The rearrangement joins TRBV6-6 to TRBJ2-7, with D maybe TRBD1 (6 bases). The V gene's germline CDR1 is MNHNY and CDR2 SVGAGI (reference sequence). Trimming left V 6 bases short and J 2 bases short, with 11 bases between. The CDR3 totals 13 residues. This chain's CDR3 is CASSPGTPYEQYF. CDR3 nucleotide sequence: TGTGCCAGCAGCCCCGGGACACCCTACGAGCAGTACTTC.

This chain links TRBV13 with TRBJ1-1; 9 nucleotides line up with TRBD1. The CDR3 contains 16 residues. Looked up from germline, CDR1 is PRHDT and CDR2 is FYEKMQ (reference sequence). V shed 5 bases, J shed 5 bases, and the junction held 12 bases outside the gene matches. The CDR3 reads CASSHTSDRGGTEAFF. CDR3 coding DNA: TGTGCCAGCAGCCATACTTCCGACAGGGGGGGAACTGAAGCTTTCTTT.

The chain couples TRBV7-9 to TRBJ1-2; weak D call: TRBD1 (5 bases). In germline, CDR1 is SEHNR, CDR2 FQNEAQ (reference sequence). This CDR3 is built from 15 residues. The V and J ends lost 3 bases and 5 bases respectively, with 16 bases between them. CDR3 sequence reads: CASSFAGSVLYGYTF. Here the CDR3 DNA reads TGTGCCAGCAGCTTCGCAGGGTCTGTACTATATGGCTACACCTTC.

This clone was observed a few times. The J gene is TRBJ2-2, the V gene TRBV28, with no clear D. V lost 7 bases and J lost 8, with 11 bases in between. There are 12 residues in the CDR3. Germline CDR1 and CDR2: MDHEN and SYDVKM. The CDR3 region is CASTPLFGELFF. CDR3 in DNA: TGTGCCAGCACTCCGTTATTTGGGGAGCTGTTTTTT.

V is TRBV7-9 and J is TRBJ2-7; 14 nucleotides agree with TRBD2. Germline values: CDR1 SEHNR, CDR2 FQNEAQ (reference sequence). This CDR3 spans 15 amino acids. V shed 5 bases, J shed 2 bases, and the junction held 2 bases outside the gene matches. DNA of the CDR3: TGTGCCAGCAGCCCGGGACTAGCGGGGGCCTACGAGCAGTACTTC. Its translation is CASSPGLAGAYEQYF.